This T cell receptor (beta chain) was captured in a study of T cell changes during pregnancy in multiple sclerosis. Losses at the gene ends were 5 bases for V and 2 bases for J; bases not matched to a gene: 7. Germline CDR1 reads MNHNS; CDR2 reads SASEGT. This CDR3 spans 15 amino acids. TCRdb keeps only in-frame clones here, not all; method: immunoSEQ multiplex PCR. The sample has under 130,000 clones, around 94% seen once. The starting material was peripheral blood, obtained after pregnancy. The gene calls are TRBV6-1 and TRBJ2-3, with 7 bases lining up with TRBD2. This clonotype originated in a female donor with multiple sclerosis, enrolled in a pregnancy study. CDR3 sequence: CASSISSGATDTQYF. DNA for the CDR3: TGTGCCAGCAGTATTTCTAGCGGAGCCACAGATACGCAGTATTTT.